Below are 24 T cell receptor beta chains sequenced from a single sample in a study of cytomegalovirus exposure and HLA in healthy donors. 13 Jbeta primers and 60 Vbeta primers were used for the PCR. Sequenced by immunoSEQ multiplex PCR; TCRdb stores in-frame clones only, minus some. The sample lists over 45,000 clones, roughly 74% occurring once. Source material: PBMCs. The receptors derive from a female donor in good health and CMV-seronegative.

The chain has TRBV27 and TRBJ1-1, with a tentative D call TRBD1 (5 bases). V was trimmed by 4 bases and J by 2 bases, leaving 11 bases between them. Germline CDR1 is MNHEY and CDR2 is SMNVEV (reference sequence). The CDR3 sequence is 14 residues long. The CDR3 region has the DNA TGTGCCAGCAGTTGGCGGGGGATCAACACTGAAGCTTTCTTT. Its translation is CASSWRGINTEAFF.

This clone occurred a few times. V gene TRBV9 combines with J gene TRBJ1-2; D uncertain. Trimming took off 4 bases at V and 1 base at J, with 11 bases between the two ends. CDR3 length equals 14 residues. CDR1 and CDR2 (germline): SGDLS, YYNGEE. The CDR3 protein is CASSPDPGNYGYTF. The CDR3 bases are TGTGCCAGCAGCCCCGATCCGGGTAACTATGGCTACACCTTC.

The chain combines TRBV5-4 with TRBJ2-1; D might be TRBD2 (6 bases). Germline CDR1 SGHNT, CDR2 YYREEE (reference sequence). This CDR3 has 13 amino acids. V was cut by 4 bases and J by 6 bases, with 11 bases left in between. The CDR3 spells CASSPRGANEQFF. CDR3 DNA: TGTGCCAGCAGCCCCCGCGGGGCCAATGAGCAGTTCTTC.

This clone occurred once. The chain uses TRBV15 and TRBJ1-6; D is ambiguous. The CDR3 contains 15 residues. V dropped 1 base and J dropped 0 bases, with 4 bases sitting between them. Germline values: CDR1 LNHNV, CDR2 YYDKDF (reference sequence). The CDR3 region has the DNA TGTGCCACCAGCAGAGCCAGCTCCTATAATTCACCCCTCCACTTT. Translated, it gives CATSRASSYNSPLHF.

V gene TRBV6-5 combines with J gene TRBJ1-2, with 9 bases fitting TRBD1. The CDR3 totals 16 residues. V was clipped by 0 bases and J by 7 bases; unmatched bases: 9. CDR1 and CDR2 (germline): MNHEY, SVGAGI. DNA of the CDR3: TGTGCCAGCAGTTACTCTAACAGGGGGCTCGTAGGTGGCTACACCTTC. Translated: CASSYSNRGLVGGYTF.

The rearrangement joins TRBV18 to TRBJ2-2; 8 positions agree with TRBD2. Trimming took 2 bases from V and 3 from J; bases not matched to a gene: 14. Per germline, CDR1 KGHSH and CDR2 LQKENI. The CDR3 spans 19 residues. CDR3 loop: CASSPVGTTGTRYTGELFF. The CDR3 bases are TGTGCCAGCTCACCAGTAGGGACAACAGGGACTAGATACACCGGGGAGCTGTTTTTT.

The chain recombines TRBV5-1 with TRBJ1-1; TRBD1 aligns across 9 bases. Germline CDR1 and CDR2: SGHRS and YFSETQ. After removal of 2 bases from V and 2 bases from J, the junction contained 10 bases not matched to a gene. The CDR3 runs 17 residues. CDR3 sequence: CASSFGDRVWANTEAFF. DNA for the CDR3: TGCGCCAGCAGCTTCGGGGACAGGGTTTGGGCCAACACTGAAGCTTTCTTT.

The chain employs TRBV19 and TRBJ1-6; TRBD1 aligns across 9 bases. The trim removed 4 bases at V and 9 bases at J, leaving 7 bases unmatched. The germline V gene has CDR1 LNHDA and CDR2 SQIVND (reference sequence). The CDR3 covers 15 residues. The CDR3 loop reads CASSTRQGGFSPLHF. The CDR3 bases are TGTGCCAGTAGTACCAGACAGGGGGGATTTTCACCCCTCCACTTT.

This clone was counted once. The chain uses TRBV9 and TRBJ2-2; TRBD2 matches at 8 bases. Per germline, CDR1 SGDLS and CDR2 YYNGEE. J was trimmed by 4 bases and V by 1 base; bases with no gene match: 3. The CDR3 totals 15 residues. CDR3 sequence: CASSVTGGSTGELFF. In nucleotides, the CDR3 is TGTGCCAGCAGCGTAACGGGGGGGTCCACCGGGGAGCTGTTTTTT.

The chain employs TRBV7-3 and TRBJ2-5, with a tentative D call TRBD1 (6 bases). The V end was cut by 4 bases, the J end by 2 bases, with 17 bases between. The CDR3 loop spans 16 amino acids. Germline CDR1 is SGHTA and CDR2 is FQGTGA. The CDR3 coding sequence is TGTGCCAGCAGCTCTCTGGGGGCAGGGGAGCAAGAGACCCAGTACTTC. Amino acid sequence: CASSSLGAGEQETQYF.

J is TRBJ1-2 and V is TRBV6-5; a weak D match, TRBD1 (5 bases). Trimming removed 0 bases from V and 8 bases from J, with 10 bases in between. Germline V gene data show CDR1 as MNHEY and CDR2 as SVGAGI. The CDR3 is made up of 13 amino acids. CDR3 residues: CASSYSRGSGYTF. For the CDR3, the DNA is TGTGCCAGCAGTTACTCTCGGGGGAGCGGCTACACCTTC.

The gene calls are TRBV5-4 and TRBJ1-2, with D tentatively TRBD1 (6 bases). The CDR3 extends over 13 amino acids. The V and J ends lost 0 bases and 5 bases respectively, with 8 bases between them. In germline, CDR1 is SGHNT, CDR2 YYREEE (reference sequence). The CDR3 protein is CASSLGQEYGYTF. The CDR3 coding sequence is TGTGCCAGCAGCTTGGGACAGGAGTATGGCTACACCTTC. Supplemented by reference TRBV5-4 and TRBJ1-2, the full variable domain reads ETGVTQSPTHLIKTRGQQVTLRCSSQSGHNTVSWYQQALGQGPQFIFQYYREEENGRGNFPPRFSGLQFPNYSSELNVNALELDDSALYLCASSLGQEYGYTFGSGTRLTVV.

V gene TRBV30 combines with J gene TRBJ1-2; 9 nucleotides agree with TRBD1. The CDR3 consists of 15 residues. Trimming at V came to 0 bases and at J to 4 bases, leaving 6 bases not matched to a gene. Looked up from germline, CDR1 is GTSNPN and CDR2 is SVGIG (reference sequence). CDR3 sequence reads: CAWSVTPGQGYGYTF. CDR3 in DNA: TGTGCCTGGAGTGTTACCCCGGGACAGGGCTATGGCTACACCTTC.

The V call is TRBV7-3, the J call TRBJ1-1; 9 nucleotides align to TRBD1. Germline V gene sequence: CDR1 SGHTA, CDR2 FQGTGA. CDR3 size: 13 residues. Trimming took 6 bases from V and 6 from J; bases not matched to a gene: 5. CDR3 protein: CASRVTGGSEAFF. The DNA for the CDR3 is TGTGCCAGCAGGGTAACAGGGGGCTCTGAAGCTTTCTTT.

The V and J genes are TRBV2 and TRBJ2-7; TRBD1 matches 7 bases. V shed 5 bases and J 4 bases; nucleotides not matched to a gene: 5. CDR3 length: 13 residues. The germline gives CDR1 SNHLY, CDR2 FYNNEI. Here the CDR3 reads CASSRGTAYEQYF. The CDR3 DNA reads as TGTGCCAGCAGTAGAGGGACAGCTTACGAGCAGTACTTC. Full variable domain (outside the CDR3, taken from reference TRBV2 and TRBJ2-7): EPEVTQTPSHQVTQMGQEVILRCVPISNHLYFYWYRQILGQKVEFLVSFYNNEISEKSEIFDDQFSVERPDGSNFTLKIRSTKLEDSAMYFCASSRGTAYEQYFGPGTRLTVT.

The rearrangement uses TRBV9 and TRBJ2-1; 9 bases match TRBD2. The germline CDR1 and CDR2 sequences are SGDLS and YYNGEE. V lost 2 bases, J lost 1 base, and 4 bases stayed unmatched. The CDR3 is made up of 16 amino acids. DNA of the CDR3: TGTGCCAGCAGCGTCTCTAGCGGGGTATCCTACAATGAGCAGTTCTTC. It specifies CASSVSSGVSYNEQFF.

In regard to this clone: The junction differs from germline at one of its ends, possibly a read error. The chain links TRBV6-5 to TRBJ1-2, with D hard to call. The germline V gene has CDR1 MNHEY and CDR2 SVGAGI. The CDR3 has 14 residues. The DNA for the CDR3 is TGTGCCAGCAGGCCCCCAGTGGGAGGCTATAGCTACACCTTC. This encodes CASRPPVGGYSYTF.

This clone was observed a few times. CDR3 in DNA: TGTGCCAGCAGCCACAGGGGGCAAGGGGTGGAGCAGTACTTC. This codes for CASSHRGQGVEQYF. This chain connects TRBV4-2 to TRBJ2-7; 8 bases line up with TRBD1. There are 14 residues in the CDR3. Per germline, CDR1 LGHNA and CDR2 YNFKEQ. Unmatched junction bases numbered 8, after V lost 3 bases and J lost 7 bases.

The gene calls are TRBV5-1 and TRBJ2-7; D possibly corresponds to TRBD2 (6 bases). V gave up 0 bases and J gave up 6 bases, with 7 bases separating them. The CDR3 consists of 12 residues. Looked up from germline, CDR1 is SGHRS and CDR2 is YFSETQ. The CDR3 region is CASSLVGGEQYF. The CDR3 region has the DNA TGCGCCAGCAGCTTGGTGGGAGGCGAGCAGTACTTC.

The sample holds a few counts of this clone. V and J are TRBV25-1 and TRBJ1-4; 7 nucleotides agree with TRBD1. The CDR3 sequence is 15 residues long. Germline V lookup: CDR1 MGHDK, CDR2 SYGVNS. With 8 bases clipped from V and 1 base from J, the junction kept 7 bases outside the gene matches. CDR3 nucleotide sequence: TGTGCCAGCCGGGACAGCCGTGGAACTAATGAAAAACTGTTTTTT. Its protein product is CASRDSRGTNEKLFF.

V is TRBV18 and J is TRBJ2-7; D is possibly TRBD1 (6 bases). Per germline, CDR1 KGHSH and CDR2 LQKENI. CDR3 size: 14 residues. V lost 3 bases and J lost 2, with 11 bases in between. The CDR3 nucleotides read TGTGCCAGCTCACCGAAACAGGGACCCTACGAGCAGTACTTC. Amino acid sequence: CASSPKQGPYEQYF.

This clone was picked up one time. This chain links TRBV27 with TRBJ2-1, with TRBD2 identical over 11 bases. The junction had 3 bases not matched to a gene; V was cut back by 1 base and J by 4 bases. Per germline, CDR1 MNHEY and CDR2 SMNVEV (reference sequence). The CDR3 is 16 amino acids. CDR3 nucleotides: TGTGCCAGCAGTTTATTGGGGACTAGCGGTTACAATGAGCAGTTCTTC. Residues: CASSLLGTSGYNEQFF.

This chain links TRBV4-1 with TRBJ2-1; 8 bases are shared with TRBD2. The germline CDR1 and CDR2 sequences are MGHRA and YSYEKL. The CDR3 is 16 residues long. J lost 2 bases, V lost 3 bases, and 6 bases had no gene match. CDR3 loop: CASSQAGGRTYNEQFF. DNA for the CDR3: TGCGCCAGCAGCCAGGCGGGGGGCAGGACCTACAATGAGCAGTTCTTC.

The count of this clone is one. This rearrangement joins TRBV6-5 to TRBJ1-2; 7 bases match TRBD1. The J segment lost 4 bases and the V segment lost 11 bases, leaving 4 bases of the junction unmatched. The CDR3 extends over 11 amino acids. The germline CDR1 and CDR2 sequences are MNHEY and SVGAGI. The CDR3 region is CASRDSYGYTF. The CDR3 nucleotides read TGTGCCTCCCGGGACAGCTATGGCTACACCTTC.